These 8 T cell receptor beta chains were sequenced from one sample in a study of blood T cell repertoires in COVID-19. Generated by immunoSEQ multiplex PCR, the TCRdb table keeps only in-frame clones and is missing some. Counted here are 450,000 or so clones, about 87% occurring once; the ten biggest clones make up 0.8% to 1%. Sequenced sample: peripheral blood. The receptors come from a man between 18 and 29 years old with COVID-19, enrolled during active disease.

The chain couples TRBV3-1 (or the pseudogene TRBV3-2) to TRBJ1-6; D not certain. The CDR3 has 14 residues. V lost 2 bases, J lost 5 bases, and 7 bases lay in between. Per the germline V gene, CDR1 is LGHDT and CDR2 is YNNKEL (reference sequence). CDR3 coding DNA: TGTGCCAGCAGCCAACCCGTAAATAATTCACCCCTCCACTTT. Amino acid sequence: CASSQPVNNSPLHF.

The rearrangement links TRBV9 to TRBJ1-2; D might be TRBD1 (6 bases). CDR3 length: 15 residues. V lost 3 bases and J 7 bases, leaving 19 bases between the germline ends. Germline V gives CDR1 SGDLS, CDR2 YYNGEE. CDR3 DNA: TGTGCCAGCAGCGCTTCTAGTAACAGGGTTTCTGGCTACACCTTC. Its translation: CASSASSNRVSGYTF.

J is TRBJ2-1 and V is TRBV19; 14 bases fit TRBD2. CDR3 length: 20 amino acids. The germline gives CDR1 LNHDA, CDR2 SQIVND (reference sequence). Unmatched junction bases numbered 20, after V lost 4 bases and J lost 9 bases. The CDR3 protein is CASSNVWTPGTSGSVGEQFF. The CDR3 DNA sequence: TGTGCCAGTAGTAATGTTTGGACGCCCGGGACTAGCGGGAGCGTAGGTGAGCAGTTCTTC.

This clone appeared a few times. The chain links TRBV30 to TRBJ1-2; D not certain. The CDR3 runs 13 residues. The germline V gene has CDR1 GTSNPN and CDR2 SVGIG (reference sequence). V was cut by 4 bases and J by 8 bases, with 17 bases left in between. CDR3 in amino acids: CAWKTPSSQGYTF. DNA of the CDR3: TGTGCCTGGAAGACACCCTCTTCTCAAGGCTACACCTTC.

This clone was seen a few times. The chain employs TRBV7-2 and TRBJ1-2; D unclear. The CDR3 runs to 15 residues. V gave up 4 bases and J gave up 3 bases, with 15 bases separating them. CDR1 and CDR2 (germline): SGHTA, FQGNSA. This CDR3 reads CASSSSSEGHYGYTF. In nucleotides, the CDR3 is TGTGCCAGCAGCTCGAGCTCGGAGGGTCACTATGGCTACACCTTC.

This chain uses TRBV5-4 with TRBJ2-2; 10 bases line up with TRBD1. V shed 3 bases, J shed 4 bases, and the junction held 6 bases outside the gene matches. The germline V gene encodes CDR1 SGHNT and CDR2 YYREEE (reference sequence). This CDR3 contains 16 residues. The CDR3 sequence is CASSSRGQGITGELFF. The CDR3 DNA sequence: TGTGCCAGCAGCTCTCGGGGACAGGGGATCACCGGGGAGCTGTTTTTT.

The chain employs TRBV24-1 and TRBJ2-3, with a possible D match to TRBD2 (6 bases). With 9 bases removed from V and 5 bases from J, the gap between germline ends came to 17 bases. The CDR3 contains 14 residues. Looked up from germline, CDR1 is KGHDR and CDR2 is SFDVKD. CDR3 in DNA: TGTGCCACCTCACAGACCGGGACTTTAGATACGCAGTATTTT. Translating gives CATSQTGTLDTQYF.

V and J are TRBV2 and TRBJ1-2; perhaps TRBD1 as D (6 bases). The CDR3 runs 13 residues. V lost 5 bases and J 2 bases, leaving 9 bases between the germline ends. From germline, CDR1 is SNHLY and CDR2 FYNNEI. In DNA, the CDR3 is TGTGCCAGCAGTTCCCAGGGGAACTATGGCTACACCTTC. Its translation is CASSSQGNYGYTF. Looking up the rest from reference TRBV2 and TRBJ1-2 gives the full variable domain: EPEVTQTPSHQVTQMGQEVILRCVPISNHLYFYWYRQILGQKVEFLVSFYNNEISEKSEIFDDQFSVERPDGSNFTLKIRSTKLEDSAMYFCASSSQGNYGYTFGSGTRLTVV.